Below are 23 T cell receptor beta chains sequenced from a single sample in a study of early T cells in non-severe SARS-CoV-2 infection. Each CDR3 protein is one row after TCRdb ran MiXCR on the 5' RACE reads. The sample shows tens of thousands of distinct CDR3 sequences, around 8.6% of them seen only once. Sequenced here: whole blood, sampled at baseline. The receptor set was obtained from an adult who was a healthcare worker with PCR-confirmed SARS-CoV-2 infection or an uninfected control (not recorded which).

This clonotype was observed a few times. The chain combines TRBV10-3 with TRBJ2-3; possibly TRBD1 for D (6 bases). Trimming left V 6 bases short and J 7 bases short, with 11 bases between. CDR1 and CDR2 from the germline V gene are ENHRY and SYGVKD. The length of the CDR3 is 12 residues. The CDR3 is CAIRGTSHTQYF. The CDR3 coding sequence is TGTGCCATCAGGGGGACATCCCATACGCAGTATTTT.

This clonotype was seen ten or more times. J is TRBJ2-2 and V is TRBV2; 8 positions match TRBD2. Trimming cost V 5 bases and J 0 bases; bases outside gene matches: 2. The V gene's germline CDR1 is SNHLY and CDR2 FYNNEI. The CDR3 consists of 15 residues. Here the CDR3 DNA reads TGTGCCAGCAGTCCAGCGGGGGCGAACACCGGGGAGCTGTTTTTT. Its protein product is CASSPAGANTGELFF.

This clonotype has ten or more counts. The CDR3 nucleotides read TGTGCCAGCGGACTGCCGGGACTAGCTAAGGTCAAGAATGAGCAGTTCTTC. It is translated as CASGLPGLAKVKNEQFF. The chain is built from TRBV6-2 or TRBV6-3 and TRBJ2-1, with TRBD2 identical over 9 bases. V lost 8 bases, J lost 7 bases, and 18 bases stayed unmatched. Germline V gene sequence: CDR1 MNHEY, CDR2 SVGEGT. The CDR3 spans 17 residues.

This clonotype was observed at least ten times. The junction and the germline gene differ at one end; a read error may be behind it. V is TRBV12-3 or TRBV12-4 and J is TRBJ1-2, with 9 bases matching TRBD1. This CDR3 has 12 amino acids. CDR3 sequence reads: CASSTGTGTTHF. The CDR3 nucleotides are TGTGCCAGCAGTACTGGGACAGGGACCACTCACTTC.

This clonotype was seen more than once but under ten times. The J gene is TRBJ1-5, the V gene TRBV7-9, with TRBD1 identical over 9 bases. V gave up 5 bases and J gave up 5 bases; unmatched junction bases: 4. The CDR3 contains 14 residues. CDR1 SEHNR and CDR2 FQNEAQ come from the germline V gene (reference sequence). The CDR3 coding sequence is TGTGCCAGCAGCCCTGGGACAGGGCATCAGCCCCAGCATTTT. Translated, it gives CASSPGTGHQPQHF.

The chain uses TRBV5-1 and TRBJ2-1, with 11 bases matching TRBD1. The length of the CDR3 is 16 residues. Germline V gene lookup returns CDR1 SGHRS and CDR2 YFSETQ. Trimming cost V 3 bases and J 7 bases; bases outside gene matches: 9. The CDR3 DNA follows: TGCGCCAGCAGCTGGACAGGGGGCGCGGGCAATAATGAGCAGTTCTTC. This gives the protein CASSWTGGAGNNEQFF.

This clonotype was picked up many times. The chain employs TRBV19 and TRBJ2-2; 9 nucleotides align to TRBD1. Losses at the gene ends were 6 bases for V and 7 bases for J; bases not matched to a gene: 9. CDR3 length equals 15 residues. Germline CDR1 and CDR2: LNHDA and SQIVND (reference sequence). CDR3 amino acids: CASSSGTGNHGELFF. Written as DNA, the CDR3 is TGTGCCAGTAGCTCCGGGACAGGGAATCACGGGGAGCTGTTTTTT.

In DNA form, the CDR3 reads TGTGCCAGCAGCTTAGCTGGGGTCGGTGAGCAGTTCTTC. It is translated as CASSLAGVGEQFF. The genes are TRBV7-6 and TRBJ2-1; D remains unclear. Germline CDR1 is SGHVS and CDR2 is FNYEAQ. Trimming removed 0 bases from V and 9 bases from J, with 9 bases in between. CDR3 length equals 13 residues.

This clonotype was detected many times. The chain combines TRBV19 with TRBJ1-2; D is ambiguous. The CDR3 loop spans 14 amino acids. V gave up 8 bases and J gave up 1 base, with 14 bases separating them. CDR1 and CDR2 from the germline V gene are LNHDA and SQIVND (reference sequence). Here the CDR3 DNA reads TGTGCCAGTTGCCCCCCGGGCAGTAACTATGGCTACACCTTC. Translated: CASCPPGSNYGYTF.

In this sample, this clonotype turned up a few times. This chain connects TRBV7-9 to TRBJ2-5, with unresolved D. V was cut by 2 bases and J by 5 bases, with 15 bases left in between. Per the germline V gene, CDR1 is SEHNR and CDR2 is FQNEAQ (reference sequence). The CDR3 length is 15 residues. The CDR3 DNA sequence: TGTGCCAGCAGCTTAAGGCTAGGCTGGCCCGAGACCCAGTACTTC. Encoded protein: CASSLRLGWPETQYF.

This clonotype appeared many times. The chain has TRBV7-2 and TRBJ1-4, with D perhaps matching TRBD1 (6 bases). This CDR3 region has 13 residues. CDR1 and CDR2 (germline): SGHTA, FQGNSA. The V gene lost 6 bases and the J gene lost 4 bases, with 9 bases spanning the gap. In nucleotides, the CDR3 is TGTGCCAGCAGTGGACAGATTAATGAAAAACTGTTTTTT. Translated, it gives CASSGQINEKLFF.

This clonotype has more than one count but fewer than ten. The gene calls are TRBV10-2 and TRBJ1-1; 7 bases are shared with TRBD1. Germline assignment: CDR1 WSHSY and CDR2 SAAADI. The CDR3 runs to 15 residues. V lost 4 bases to trimming and J lost 8 bases; unmatched junction nucleotides: 13. CDR3 DNA sequence: TGCGCCAGCAGTGGCTCCTCGGACAGGTTCTCGGAAGCTTTCTTT. This encodes CASSGSSDRFSEAFF.

This clonotype was detected only a few times. This rearrangement joins TRBV25-1 to TRBJ2-7, with a weak D call TRBD2 (6 bases). Germline lookup yields CDR1 MGHDK and CDR2 SYGVNS. The CDR3 has 17 residues. The V end was cut by 1 base, the J end by 5 bases, with 21 bases between. DNA of the CDR3: TGTGCCAGCAGTGAATTGCGAGGTGGAGCGGGTTTGGACGAGCAGTACTTC. The encoded protein is CASSELRGGAGLDEQYF.

In this sample, this clonotype turned up a few times. This chain uses TRBV27 with TRBJ2-1; D is possibly TRBD1 (5 bases). Germline values: CDR1 MNHEY, CDR2 SMNVEV (reference sequence). The V and J ends lost 6 bases and 5 bases respectively, with 17 bases between them. The CDR3 runs 15 residues. The CDR3 DNA is TGTGCCAGCAGGACCCAGGGTTTGTTACACAATGAGCAGTTCTTC. This translates into CASRTQGLLHNEQFF.

The chain combines TRBV6-5 with TRBJ2-1; 12 bases match TRBD1. The CDR3 sequence is 13 residues long. The V gene's germline CDR1 is MNHEY and CDR2 SVGAGI. The J segment lost 9 bases and the V segment lost 6 bases, leaving 3 bases of the junction unmatched. In DNA, the CDR3 is TGTGCCAGCAGGGGACAGGGGGCTGGTGAGCAGTTCTTC. Translation: CASRGQGAGEQFF.

A few counts support this clonotype. The J gene is TRBJ1-4, the V gene TRBV11-2; 7 nucleotides agree with TRBD1. This CDR3 spans 13 amino acids. The germline V gene encodes CDR1 SGHAT and CDR2 FQNNGV. J was trimmed by 9 bases and V by 1 base; bases with no gene match: 2. CDR3 bases: TGTGCCAGCAGCTTAGGACAGGGCCAAAAACTGTTTTTT. Translating it yields CASSLGQGQKLFF. The full variable domain, rest sourced from reference TRBV11-2 and TRBJ1-4, is EAGVAQSPRYKIIEKRQSVAFWCNPISGHATLYWYQQILGQGPKLLIQFQNNGVVDDSQLPKDRFSAERLKGVDSTLKIQPAKLEDSAVYLCASSLGQGQKLFFGSGTQLSVL.

Only a few counts were recorded for this clonotype. The chain is built from TRBV6-1 and TRBJ2-7; the D gene is possibly TRBD1 (5 bases). The CDR3 spans 14 residues. Germline loops: CDR1 MNHNS, CDR2 SASEGT. V dropped 1 base and J dropped 0 bases, with 7 bases sitting between them. The CDR3 DNA follows: TGTGCCAGCAGTGAAGTAGGGGTCTCCTACGAGCAGTACTTC. This translates into CASSEVGVSYEQYF.

The table lists this clonotype with many counts. The rearrangement uses TRBV2 and TRBJ2-1; D gene unclear. Germline CDR1 reads SNHLY; CDR2 reads FYNNEI. This CDR3 comprises 12 residues. V was clipped by 6 bases and J by 6 bases, with 9 bases between them. The CDR3 here is CASSGAANEQFF. DNA for the CDR3: TGTGCCAGCAGCGGCGCGGCCAATGAGCAGTTCTTC.

There are many counts of this clonotype. This rearrangement joins TRBV7-9 to TRBJ2-7; the D is unclear. Trimming shortened V by 5 bases and J by 3 bases, and 11 bases separated the two germline ends. The CDR3 loop spans 13 amino acids. In germline, CDR1 is SEHNR, CDR2 FQNEAQ (reference sequence). For the CDR3, the DNA is TGTGCCAGCAGCCCGGGTCGTCTCTACGAGCAGTACTTC. Its translation: CASSPGRLYEQYF.

This clonotype has at least ten counts. This chain uses TRBV7-9 with TRBJ1-4; 8 nucleotides align to TRBD1. The V gene's germline CDR1 is SEHNR and CDR2 FQNEAQ (reference sequence). The ends lost 4 bases at V and 4 bases at J; junction bases unmatched: 8. This CDR3 is 16 amino acids long. This CDR3 reads CASSSRGQGNNEKLFF. The DNA of the CDR3 is TGTGCCAGCAGCTCCCGCGGACAGGGCAATAATGAAAAACTGTTTTTT.

The chain uses TRBV7-3 and TRBJ2-1; D remains ambiguous. The V end lost 5 bases, the J end lost 8 bases, and 16 bases lay between the germline ends. The CDR3 is made up of 14 amino acids. Germline V gives CDR1 SGHTA, CDR2 FQGTGA. The CDR3 DNA reads TGTGCCAGCAGCCCCGGATTCGATGGATATGAGCAGTTCTTC. Translating gives CASSPGFDGYEQFF.

This clonotype has only a few counts. The rearrangement uses TRBV7-2 and TRBJ2-7; unclear D gene. The germline gives CDR1 SGHTA, CDR2 FQGNSA. The CDR3 contains 15 residues. The V end lost 1 base, the J end lost 2 bases, and 12 bases lay between the germline ends. CDR3 in DNA: TGTGCCAGCAGCTTAGTCGTAGCCAGGACCTACGAGCAGTACTTC. Translation gives CASSLVVARTYEQYF.

The V gene is TRBV24-1, the J gene TRBJ2-3; D not certain. V lost 6 bases and J lost 4, with 10 bases in between. Germline V gives CDR1 KGHDR, CDR2 SFDVKD. The CDR3 runs to 13 residues. As DNA, the CDR3 is TGTGCCACCAGTTCTCCCCAAGCAGATACGCAGTATTTT. The encoded protein is CATSSPQADTQYF.